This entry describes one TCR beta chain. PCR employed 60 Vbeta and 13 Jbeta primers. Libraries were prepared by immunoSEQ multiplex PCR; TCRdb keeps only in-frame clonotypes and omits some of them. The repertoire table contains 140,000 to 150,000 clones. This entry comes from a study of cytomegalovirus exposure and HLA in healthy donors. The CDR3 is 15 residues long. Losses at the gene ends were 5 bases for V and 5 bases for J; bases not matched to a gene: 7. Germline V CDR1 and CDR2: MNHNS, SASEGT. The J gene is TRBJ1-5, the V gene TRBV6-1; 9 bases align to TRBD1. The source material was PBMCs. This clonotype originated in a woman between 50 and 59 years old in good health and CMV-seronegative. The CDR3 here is CASSPGTGLYQPQHF. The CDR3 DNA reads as TGTGCCAGCAGTCCCGGGACAGGGCTTTATCAGCCCCAGCATTTT.